This T cell receptor beta chain was captured by sequencing in a study of T cells after somatic rescue of genetic block. V was clipped by 1 base and J by 4 bases, with 10 bases between them. The CDR3 covers 14 residues. Germline lookup yields CDR1 SGDLS and CDR2 YYNGEE. The method was immunoSEQ multiplex PCR; TCRdb's version includes in-frame clones alone and lacks a portion of them. The sample contains tens of thousands of clones, about 90% of which appear only once. V usage is TRBV9 and J usage is TRBJ2-3; the D gene could be TRBD1 or TRBD2 (5 bases each). Source material: peripheral blood mononuclear cells (PBMCs). The source of this sequence is a man between 40 and 49 years old. Here the CDR3 reads CASSVMRGADTQYF. The CDR3, as DNA: TGTGCCAGCAGCGTAATGAGGGGTGCAGATACGCAGTATTTT. Supplemented by reference TRBV9 and TRBJ2-3, the full variable domain reads DSGVTQTPKHLITATGQRVTLRCSPRSGDLSVYWYQQSLDQGLQFLIQYYNGEERAKGNILERFSAQQFPDLHSELNLSSLELGDSALYFCASSVMRGADTQYFGPGTRLTVL.